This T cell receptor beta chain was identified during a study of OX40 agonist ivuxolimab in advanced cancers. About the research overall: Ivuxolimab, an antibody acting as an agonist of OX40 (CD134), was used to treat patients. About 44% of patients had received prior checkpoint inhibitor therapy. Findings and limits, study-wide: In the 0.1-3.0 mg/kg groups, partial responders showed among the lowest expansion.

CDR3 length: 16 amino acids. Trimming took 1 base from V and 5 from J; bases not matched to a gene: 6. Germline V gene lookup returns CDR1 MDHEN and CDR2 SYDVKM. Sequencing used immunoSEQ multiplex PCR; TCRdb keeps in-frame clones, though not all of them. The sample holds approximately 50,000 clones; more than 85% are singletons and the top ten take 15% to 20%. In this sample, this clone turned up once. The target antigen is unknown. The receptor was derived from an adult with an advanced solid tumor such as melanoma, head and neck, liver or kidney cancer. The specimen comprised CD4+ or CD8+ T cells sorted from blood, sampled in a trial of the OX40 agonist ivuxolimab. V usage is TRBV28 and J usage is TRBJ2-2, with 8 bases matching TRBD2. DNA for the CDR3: TGTGCCAGCAGTTTATCTGTACGCGGGAGGACCGGGGAGCTGTTTTTT. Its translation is CASSLSVRGRTGELFF. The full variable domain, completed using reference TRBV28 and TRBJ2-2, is DVKVTQSSRYLVKRTGEKVFLECVQDMDHENMFWYRQDPGLGLRLIYFSYDVKMKEKGDIPEGYSVSREKKERFSLILESASTNQTSMYLCASSLSVRGRTGELFFGEGSRLTVL.